This TCR beta chain was retrieved from a study of technical replicates of blood from a handful of donors. The repertoire was sequenced with immunoSEQ multiplex PCR; TCRdb's copy has only in-frame clones and lacks some. Altogether 100,000 or so clones are present, roughly 95% being singletons, with the ten largest covering 0.2% to 0.25%. The CDR3 has 13 amino acids. Germline loops: CDR1 SQVTM, CDR2 ANQGSEA. Between the trimmed V and J ends, which lost 7 bases and 7 bases, there was a span of 18 bases. This clonotype was obtained from a human donor in good health. The chain employs TRBV29-1 and TRBJ2-3; maybe TRBD1 (5 bases). The source material was T cells isolated from PBMCs. CDR3 coding DNA: TGCAGCGGTCGCTTCCAGGGCTTGTATACGCAGTATTTT. It specifies CSGRFQGLYTQYF.